This T cell receptor beta chain was sequenced during a study of CD8 T cells in ankylosing spondylitis. Researchers built TCR beta libraries using quantitative 5'-RACE with molecular barcodes. TCRdb fed the 5' RACE reads into MiXCR, producing one record per CDR3 protein. The sample contains about 160,000 distinct CDR3 sequences, about 42% of which appear only once. Comment on this clonotype: Its target is not known.

The CDR3 totals 15 residues. Trimming cost V 4 bases and J 7 bases; bases outside gene matches: 8. Germline V gene lookup returns CDR1 SEHNR and CDR2 FQNEAQ (reference sequence). Findings and limits, study-wide: It appeared that ankylosing spondylitis blood was characterized by a TCR beta motif of several highly homologous variants. Prior literature has documented some motif variants in synovial fluid and blood from reactive arthritis.

The chain recombines TRBV7-9 with TRBJ2-1; TRBD1 agrees at 9 bases. Sequencing input: synovial fluid, either unsorted or a sorted T cell fraction (not recorded which). This clonotype was obtained from a male donor with ankylosing spondylitis. The CDR3: CASSWWDREGNEQFF. The DNA of the CDR3 is TGTGCCAGCAGCTGGTGGGACAGGGAGGGGAATGAGCAGTTCTTC.